A single sample gave rise to the 6 T cell receptor beta chains below, sequenced in a study of T cell repertoires in cytomegalovirus infection. No antigen has been assigned to these receptors. One entry per CDR3 protein results from TCRdb running MiXCR on the reads. This sample has about 920,000 distinct CDR3 sequences; around 31% occur once, and the top ten carry about 14%. Here the sequenced sample was cultured CD8+ T cells from PBMCs, taken from culture after CMV antigen stimulation. The receptor source for this set is a human donor in good health (CMV status not recorded). Some clones in this sample may be carry-over from other donors' samples.

This rearrangement joins TRBV24-1 to TRBJ1-3; no firm D call. This CDR3 is 17 amino acids long. V was cut by 5 bases and J by 0 bases, with 16 bases left in between. Germline V gives CDR1 KGHDR, CDR2 SFDVKD. CDR3 bases: TGTGCCACCAGTGGGCCGATTACGTGGCGCTCTGGAAACACCATATATTTT. Its translation is CATSGPITWRSGNTIYF.

The CDR3, as DNA: TGTGCCAGCAGTTACTCAAGGGCAGGGAAGCGCTATGGCTACACCTTC. Its translation is CASSYSRAGKRYGYTF. The chain carries TRBV6-5 and TRBJ1-2, with D possibly being TRBD1 (5 bases). Germline CDR1 MNHEY, CDR2 SVGAGI. CDR3 length: 16 amino acids. Trimming took off 0 bases at V and 4 bases at J, with 15 bases between the two ends.

This clonotype was counted at least ten times. The chain carries TRBV7-9 and TRBJ2-1, with D tentatively TRBD2 (6 bases). CDR1 is SEHNR and CDR2 is FQNEAQ in the germline V gene (reference sequence). V was cut by 1 base and J by 0 bases, with 16 bases left in between. This CDR3 contains 18 residues. The CDR3 protein is CASSLGHPSDSSYNEQFF. The CDR3, as DNA: TGTGCCAGCAGCTTAGGACATCCTAGCGACAGCTCCTACAATGAGCAGTTCTTC. Looking up the rest from reference TRBV7-9 and TRBJ2-1 gives the full variable domain: DTGVSQNPRHKITKRGQNVTFRCDPISEHNRLYWYRQTLGQGPEFLTYFQNEAQLEKSRLLSDRFSAERPKGSFSTLEIQRTEQGDSAMYLCASSLGHPSDSSYNEQFFGPGTRLTVL.

This rearrangement joins TRBV27 to TRBJ1-5; D possibly corresponds to TRBD1 (5 bases). This CDR3 is built from 14 residues. Germline V gives CDR1 MNHEY, CDR2 SMNVEV (reference sequence). V was pared by 8 bases and J by 5 bases, with 16 bases between. CDR3 DNA: TGTGCCAGCCGCCCCGGGGTGGGACATCAGCCCCAGCATTTT. It is translated as CASRPGVGHQPQHF.

The chain employs TRBV5-1 and TRBJ2-3; D gene uncertain. The CDR3 runs to 12 residues. V was shortened by 6 bases and J by 3 bases, with 8 bases between the two germline ends. Germline CDR1 and CDR2: SGHRS and YFSETQ. The CDR3 DNA follows: TGCGCCAGCATTGGGTGGACAGATACGCAGTATTTT. This sequence encodes CASIGWTDTQYF.

This rearrangement joins TRBV19 to TRBJ1-2, with 7 positions matching TRBD1. Germline V lookup: CDR1 LNHDA, CDR2 SQIVND (reference sequence). This CDR3 contains 14 residues. V was pared by 5 bases and J by 7 bases, with 10 bases of the junction left unmatched. The DNA of the CDR3 is TGTGCCAGTAGTGTGTCCTCAGGGGGATCTGGCTACACCTTC. It translates to CASSVSSGGSGYTF.